The present entry profiles one T cell receptor (beta chain) with its context. This sample stems from a study of blood T cell repertoires in COVID-19. About the study: COVID-19 samples collected from the United States, Italy and Spain covered acute and convalescent phases. PBMCs, B-cell-depleted T cells, or T cells were the source of the cDNA or gDNA that made up the material.

V was trimmed by 4 bases and J by 8 bases, leaving 12 bases between them. There are 13 residues in the CDR3. The germline V gene has CDR1 ENHRY and CDR2 SYGVKD. Authors' processing steps: Quantification of nucleated cells was approximated via reference gene primer amplification. The repertoire was sequenced with immunoSEQ multiplex PCR; TCRdb's copy has only in-frame clones and lacks some. V and J calls and clone size are copied from that table; D and trimming were computed from the DNA. The sample contains 70,000 to 95,000 clones, 70% to 80% of which appear only once. The chain recombines TRBV10-3 with TRBJ2-1, with D perhaps TRBD1 (6 bases). The TCR comes from a human donor in a cohort sampled during active COVID-19. Specimen: peripheral blood. In nucleotides, the CDR3 is TGTGCCATCAGTGGGGGGCTAGGCGATGAGCAGTTCTTC. Translating gives CAISGGLGDEQFF.